Here is one TCR beta chain with its context. Germline CDR1 LNHDA, CDR2 SQIVND (reference sequence). The CDR3 is 15 residues long. V was shortened by 5 bases and J by 5 bases, with 18 bases between the two germline ends. Some clones are missing from TCRdb's copy, which holds only in-frame ones; the method was immunoSEQ multiplex PCR. The table records approximately 250,000 clones, just under 85% of them present only once. These data belong to a study of blood T cell repertoires in COVID-19. This clonotype originated in a woman aged 60-75 years with active or convalescent COVID-19. The chain combines TRBV19 with TRBJ2-5, with D possibly matching TRBD2 (6 bases). The sample taken for sequencing was peripheral blood. The CDR3 loop reads CASSLRLGPRETQYF. The CDR3 DNA is TGTGCCAGTAGTCTTCGACTAGGACCGAGGGAGACCCAGTACTTC.